Each of the 23 T cell receptor beta chains below was sequenced from the same sample in a study of technical replicates of blood from several donors. The repertoire was sequenced with immunoSEQ multiplex PCR; TCRdb's copy has only in-frame clones and lacks some. The data contain under 90,000 clones, about 95% of them seen just once; the ten biggest clones take up 0.25%. Specimen: T cells isolated from PBMCs. Receptors were obtained from a human donor in good health.

The V and J genes are TRBV27 and TRBJ2-3; a weak D match, TRBD1 (5 bases). The CDR3 has 17 amino acids. Germline CDR1 MNHEY, CDR2 SMNVEV (reference sequence). V gave up 3 bases and J gave up 3 bases, with 19 bases separating them. The DNA of the CDR3 is TGTGCCAGCAGTTTTTTTGGGTCAGGGTGGATGACAGATACGCAGTATTTT. Protein: CASSFFGSGWMTDTQYF.

The V gene is TRBV18, the J gene TRBJ2-5, with a weak D call TRBD2 (6 bases). V lost 2 bases, J lost 4 bases, and 11 bases lay in between. CDR1 is KGHSH and CDR2 is LQKENI in the germline V gene. This CDR3 region has 14 residues. CDR3 nucleotides: TGTGCCAGCTCACCAGGGCAGGGAGGAGAGACCCAGTACTTC. Encoded protein: CASSPGQGGETQYF.

This chain connects TRBV9 to TRBJ2-3; 7 bases match TRBD2. The length of the CDR3 is 15 residues. The ends lost 2 bases at V and 0 bases at J; junction bases unmatched: 3. CDR1 and CDR2 from the germline V gene are SGDLS and YYNGEE. In DNA, the CDR3 is TGTGCCAGCAGCGTTTGGGGGGGGAGCACAGATACGCAGTATTTT. Encoded protein: CASSVWGGSTDTQYF. The whole variable domain, remainder taken from reference TRBV9 and TRBJ2-3, is DSGVTQTPKHLITATGQRVTLRCSPRSGDLSVYWYQQSLDQGLQFLIQYYNGEERAKGNILERFSAQQFPDLHSELNLSSLELGDSALYFCASSVWGGSTDTQYFGPGTRLTVL.

V is TRBV25-1 and J is TRBJ1-4, with 7 positions matching TRBD1. Germline V gives CDR1 MGHDK, CDR2 SYGVNS. The CDR3 is 11 amino acids. Trimming removed 5 bases from V and 14 bases from J; junction bases left unmatched: 5. CDR3 DNA sequence: TGTGCCAGCAGTTTACAGGGGAAGCTGTTTTTT. This encodes CASSLQGKLFF.

The chain recombines TRBV2 with TRBJ1-1; D gene uncertain. Germline lookup yields CDR1 SNHLY and CDR2 FYNNEI. V lost 9 bases to trimming and J lost 2 bases, with 16 bases between them. The CDR3 has 14 residues. CDR3 in amino acids: CARKSGGDNTEAFF. Here the CDR3 DNA reads TGTGCCAGGAAAAGTGGCGGTGACAACACTGAAGCTTTCTTT.

This rearrangement joins TRBV5-1 to TRBJ2-3, with 12 nucleotides matching TRBD2. The CDR3 loop spans 17 amino acids. The ends lost 0 bases at V and 0 bases at J; junction bases unmatched: 2. The V gene's germline CDR1 is SGHRS and CDR2 YFSETQ. CDR3 DNA sequence: TGCGCCAGCAGCTTGGGGACTAGCGGGATGAGCACAGATACGCAGTATTTT. This codes for CASSLGTSGMSTDTQYF.

This chain joins TRBV5-4 and TRBJ1-2, with TRBD1 matching 8 bases. V lost 4 bases and J lost 4; bases outside the gene matches: 9. The CDR3 is 15 residues long. Germline CDR1 and CDR2: SGHNT and YYREEE (reference sequence). Here the CDR3 reads CASSPGQGGAYGYTF. CDR3 sequence (DNA): TGTGCCAGCAGCCCCGGACAGGGAGGCGCCTATGGCTACACCTTC. The whole variable domain, filled in from reference TRBV5-4 and TRBJ1-2, reads ETGVTQSPTHLIKTRGQQVTLRCSSQSGHNTVSWYQQALGQGPQFIFQYYREEENGRGNFPPRFSGLQFPNYSSELNVNALELDDSALYLCASSPGQGGAYGYTFGSGTRLTVV.

In its sample, this clone was seen once. The gene calls are TRBV27 and TRBJ2-7, with D possibly matching TRBD1 (6 bases). V was pared by 8 bases and J by 4 bases, with 15 bases between. Per germline, CDR1 MNHEY and CDR2 SMNVEV (reference sequence). The CDR3 is 13 residues long. CDR3 region: CASSPGRGYEQYF. CDR3 sequence (DNA): TGTGCCAGCTCGCCGGGCAGGGGATACGAGCAGTACTTC.

In its sample, this clone was seen once. The V and J genes are TRBV6-6 and TRBJ2-5; 7 bases agree with TRBD2. This CDR3 is built from 14 residues. Per germline, CDR1 MNHNY and CDR2 SVGAGI (reference sequence). V shed 4 bases, J shed 5 bases, and the junction held 7 bases outside the gene matches. In nucleotides, the CDR3 is TGTGCCAGCAGTTCACGTCAGGGAGGGGAGACCCAGTACTTC. It specifies CASSSRQGGETQYF.

In its sample, this clone was seen once. The chain recombines TRBV2 with TRBJ1-2; no definite D call. CDR3 length: 13 residues. Germline lookup yields CDR1 SNHLY and CDR2 FYNNEI. V lost 5 bases and J lost 2, with 9 bases in between. CDR3 coding DNA: TGTGCCAGCAGTACGGGGTTCAACTATGGCTACACCTTC. Translated, it gives CASSTGFNYGYTF.

CDR3 bases: TGCAGCGTTGATAGGGTGACTAGATTTAAAAACATTCAGTACTTC. Translating it yields CSVDRVTRFKNIQYF. The chain uses TRBV29-1 and TRBJ2-4; weak D call: TRBD2 (6 bases). Per the germline V gene, CDR1 is SQVTM and CDR2 is ANQGSEA. Between the trimmed V and J ends, which lost 3 bases and 4 bases, there was a span of 16 bases. There are 15 residues in the CDR3.

The chain links TRBV10-3 to TRBJ1-1, with D possibly matching TRBD1 (6 bases). Germline V gene data show CDR1 as ENHRY and CDR2 as SYGVKD. The CDR3 loop spans 14 amino acids. Trimming stripped 6 bases from V and 3 bases from J, with 14 bases between. As DNA, the CDR3 is TGTGCCATCAGCGCATTACAGGGACACACTGAAGCTTTCTTT. Translated, it gives CAISALQGHTEAFF.

V is TRBV7-2 and J is TRBJ2-5, with D possibly TRBD2 on 7 matching bases. This CDR3 region has 14 residues. The germline CDR1 and CDR2 sequences are SGHTA and FQGNSA. V lost 4 bases and J lost 2, with 11 bases in between. CDR3 loop: CASSWGGQQETQYF. The CDR3 coding sequence is TGTGCCAGCAGCTGGGGGGGCCAACAAGAGACCCAGTACTTC. The full variable domain, completed using reference TRBV7-2 and TRBJ2-5, is GAGVSQSPSNKVTEKGKDVELRCDPISGHTALYWYRQSLGQGLEFLIYFQGNSAPDKSGLPSDRFSAERTGGSVSTLTIQRTQQEDSAVYLCASSWGGQQETQYFGPGTRLLVL.

The genes are TRBV7-3 and TRBJ2-7; D is possibly TRBD2 (5 bases). In germline, CDR1 is SGHTA, CDR2 FQGTGA. CDR3 size: 12 residues. With 4 bases removed from V and 6 bases from J, the gap between germline ends came to 10 bases. CDR3 coding DNA: TGTGCCAGCAGCTCCCGAGGAGGCGAGCAGTACTTC. Residues: CASSSRGGEQYF.

The chain recombines TRBV5-5 with TRBJ2-6; 10 positions match TRBD1. The CDR3 has 17 amino acids. Germline-derived CDR1 and CDR2 are SGHKS and YYEKEE (reference sequence). V shed 0 bases and J 0 bases; nucleotides not matched to a gene: 0. CDR3 sequence: CASSLGTGGSGANVLTF. CDR3 in DNA: TGTGCCAGCAGCTTGGGGACAGGGGGCTCTGGGGCCAACGTCCTGACTTTC.

This chain links TRBV6-5 with TRBJ2-2; TRBD1 is a possible D gene (6 bases). CDR1 and CDR2 from the germline V gene are MNHEY and SVGAGI. Deletions cut 5 bases from V and 4 bases from J, with 11 bases between. This CDR3 is 14 amino acids long. The CDR3 is CASSLGAVTGELFF. The CDR3 region has the DNA TGTGCCAGCAGTCTGGGGGCCGTCACCGGGGAGCTGTTTTTT.

This clone was recorded only once. CDR3: CASRGQYNSPLHF. The CDR3 region has the DNA TGTGCCAGCCGAGGACAGTATAATTCACCCCTCCACTTT. The V call is TRBV25-1, the J call TRBJ1-6; D might be TRBD1 (6 bases). Trimming removed 8 bases from V and 4 bases from J, with 9 bases in between. Germline loops: CDR1 MGHDK, CDR2 SYGVNS. There are 13 residues in the CDR3.

The gene calls are TRBV12-5 and TRBJ2-7; D is ambiguous. The germline gives CDR1 LGHNT, CDR2 FRNRAP. The CDR3 covers 13 residues. V was trimmed by 5 bases and J by 5 bases, leaving 13 bases between them. The CDR3 DNA sequence: TGTGCTAGTGGTCCCCGCGCGAGTAACGAGCAGTACTTC. Translating it yields CASGPRASNEQYF.

The V gene is TRBV14, the J gene TRBJ2-1; weak D call: TRBD2 (5 bases). Germline V lookup: CDR1 SGHDN, CDR2 FVKESK. The CDR3 spans 13 residues. Trimming took 6 bases from V and 9 from J, leaving 15 bases between them. The DNA for the CDR3 is TGTGCCAGCAGTCCAAGCGGCGAAGGTGAGCAGTTCTTC. The encoded protein is CASSPSGEGEQFF.

V and J are TRBV28 and TRBJ2-7; 10 bases map to TRBD2. Per germline, CDR1 MDHEN and CDR2 SYDVKM. This CDR3 has 17 residues. The V gene end was trimmed by 4 bases and the J gene end by 7 bases; junction bases not matched to a gene: 16. CDR3 sequence (DNA): TGTGCCAGCAGTTCCCCCACCCATAGCGGGAGGTCGGGAGAGCAGTACTTC. Its protein is CASSSPTHSGRSGEQYF. Full variable domain (missing parts from reference TRBV28 and TRBJ2-7): DVKVTQSSRYLVKRTGEKVFLECVQDMDHENMFWYRQDPGLGLRLIYFSYDVKMKEKGDIPEGYSVSREKKERFSLILESASTNQTSMYLCASSSPTHSGRSGEQYFGPGTRLTVT.

The CDR3 DNA reads as TGCGCCAGCAGCGTAGGGACTAGCGCAGATACGCAGTATTTT. Translated, it gives CASSVGTSADTQYF. The chain employs TRBV5-1 and TRBJ2-3; TRBD2 matches 10 bases. The CDR3 totals 14 residues. The V and J ends lost 4 bases and 4 bases, in that order; junction bases with no gene match: 3. Germline assignment: CDR1 SGHRS and CDR2 YFSETQ.

Only one count was recorded for this clone. This sequence joins TRBV6-4 and TRBJ2-1; the match to TRBD2 covers 8 bases. This CDR3 has 17 amino acids. The germline V gene has CDR1 MRHNA and CDR2 SNTAGT. V trimming: 2 bases; J trimming: 9 bases; junction bases outside the gene matches: 15. CDR3 bases: TGTGCCAGCAGTGACCCGACAGTTGGAGGTGCGGGGGGTGAGCAGTTCTTC. Encoded protein: CASSDPTVGGAGGEQFF.

The chain couples TRBV9 to TRBJ2-1, with a tentative D call TRBD1 (6 bases). The CDR3 is 17 residues long. Per the germline V gene, CDR1 is SGDLS and CDR2 is YYNGEE. Deletions cut 3 bases from V and 0 bases from J, with 16 bases between. The CDR3 sequence is CASSGFSTDSSYNEQFF. CDR3 DNA: TGTGCCAGCAGCGGGTTTTCGACGGACAGCTCCTACAATGAGCAGTTCTTC.